Below are 9 T cell receptor beta chains sequenced from a single sample in a study of Ad26.COV2.S vaccination and SARS-CoV-2 variants. Stated treatment: roughly 20 received Ad26.COV2.S at low or high dose, single or two shots; several received placebo; per-sample allocation not given. Samples came from day 63 after the first vaccine or placebo injection. The method was immunoSEQ multiplex PCR; TCRdb's version includes in-frame clones alone and lacks a portion of them. The top ten clones hold around 7% of a sample with about 380,000 clones, about 80% of them seen once. Source: peripheral blood, taken in a trial of Ad26.COV2.S vaccine versus placebo. These receptors were obtained from a person between 18 and 65 years old who received the Ad26.COV2.S COVID-19 vaccine or a placebo.

This chain links TRBV27 with TRBJ1-1; D uncertain. Germline V gene lookup returns CDR1 MNHEY and CDR2 SMNVEV (reference sequence). V lost 5 bases and J lost 4, with 14 bases in between. The CDR3 extends over 14 amino acids. CDR3 nucleotides: TGTGCCAGCAGTAAAACCCGACATAGCACTGAAGCTTTCTTT. It translates to CASSKTRHSTEAFF.

The genes are TRBV19 and TRBJ1-4; 7 bases fit TRBD1. The CDR3 has 12 residues. Germline V gives CDR1 LNHDA, CDR2 SQIVND (reference sequence). The V segment lost 9 bases and the J segment 8 bases; nucleotides outside the gene matches: 6. CDR3 coding DNA: TGTGCCAGCATGGACAGGTTGGAAAAACTGTTTTTT. This codes for CASMDRLEKLFF.

Only one count was recorded for this clone. The gene calls are TRBV7-9 and TRBJ2-3; no clear D gene. CDR3 size: 14 residues. V was pared by 0 bases and J by 1 base, with 5 bases between. The germline V gene encodes CDR1 SEHNR and CDR2 FQNEAQ (reference sequence). CDR3 in amino acids: CASSLARRTDTQYF. DNA of the CDR3: TGTGCCAGCAGCTTAGCACGGCGCACAGATACGCAGTATTTT.

The chain couples TRBV19 to TRBJ2-1; 11 bases agree with TRBD2. This CDR3 contains 18 residues. With 0 bases clipped from V and 6 bases from J, the junction kept 10 bases outside the gene matches. Per germline, CDR1 LNHDA and CDR2 SQIVND (reference sequence). The DNA of the CDR3 is TGTGCCAGTAGTATAGACCTAGAGACTAGCGGGAAGGGCAATGAGCAGTTCTTC. Its translation: CASSIDLETSGKGNEQFF.

The V and J genes are TRBV7-9 and TRBJ1-1, with 8 bases identical to TRBD1. Germline trimming cut 5 bases from V and 1 base from J; bases unmatched to any gene: 6. The V gene's germline CDR1 is SEHNR and CDR2 FQNEAQ (reference sequence). This CDR3 has 15 amino acids. CDR3 bases: TGTGCCAGCAGCCCAGGTGGGACAGGGAACACTGAAGCTTTCTTT. This gives the protein CASSPGGTGNTEAFF. Full variable domain (missing parts from reference TRBV7-9 and TRBJ1-1): DTGVSQNPRHKITKRGQNVTFRCDPISEHNRLYWYRQTLGQGPEFLTYFQNEAQLEKSRLLSDRFSAERPKGSFSTLEIQRTEQGDSAMYLCASSPGGTGNTEAFFGQGTRLTVV.

The V gene is TRBV19, the J gene TRBJ2-1; D tentatively reads TRBD1 or TRBD2 (6 bases each). Germline V gives CDR1 LNHDA, CDR2 SQIVND (reference sequence). Deletions cut 1 base from V and 5 bases from J, with 12 bases between. The CDR3 has 15 residues. In nucleotides, the CDR3 is TGTGCCAGTAGTATAGTTAGGGGGGCGAACAATGAGCAGTTCTTC. Translating gives CASSIVRGANNEQFF. Full variable domain (outside the CDR3, taken from reference TRBV19 and TRBJ2-1): DGGITQSPKYLFRKEGQNVTLSCEQNLNHDAMYWYRQDPGQGLRLIYYSQIVNDFQKGDIAEGYSVSREKKESFPLTVTSAQKNPTAFYLCASSIVRGANNEQFFGPGTRLTVL.

V usage is TRBV20-1 and J usage is TRBJ2-3; 8 bases line up with TRBD2. The V gene end was trimmed by 3 bases and the J gene end by 3 bases; junction bases not matched to a gene: 5. In germline, CDR1 is DFQATT, CDR2 SNEGSKA (reference sequence). This CDR3 region has 14 residues. This CDR3 reads CSASGGGTTDTQYF. The DNA for the CDR3 is TGCAGTGCTAGTGGCGGGGGGACGACAGATACGCAGTATTTT.

CDR3 in amino acids: CASSDLRRGSYNEQFF. The CDR3 bases are TGTGCCAGCAGTGACCTGCGTCGGGGGTCCTACAATGAGCAGTTCTTC. V gene TRBV6-1 combines with J gene TRBJ2-1, with D possibly matching TRBD2 (6 bases). V lost 3 bases to trimming and J lost 1 base, with 13 bases between them. CDR3 length: 16 amino acids. Germline values: CDR1 MNHNS, CDR2 SASEGT.

The chain has TRBV7-9 and TRBJ1-2; no firm D call. V lost 5 bases, J lost 8 bases, and 15 bases lay in between. The CDR3 extends over 13 amino acids. CDR1 and CDR2 (germline): SEHNR, FQNEAQ (reference sequence). CDR3 nucleotide sequence: TGTGCCAGCAGCCGAGGCCGGGCGAAGGGCTACACCTTC. Its translation: CASSRGRAKGYTF. Using reference TRBV7-9 and TRBJ1-2 for the parts outside the CDR3, the full variable domain is DTGVSQNPRHKITKRGQNVTFRCDPISEHNRLYWYRQTLGQGPEFLTYFQNEAQLEKSRLLSDRFSAERPKGSFSTLEIQRTEQGDSAMYLCASSRGRAKGYTFGSGTRLTVV.